This T cell receptor beta chain was recovered during a study of CXCR3-negative and CXCR3-positive naive CD8 T cells. Study-level results: Both of the naive subsets showed about the same high diversity, but memory CD8+ cells had much less. Naive cells that were CXCR3-positive had more hydrophobic TRB CDR3s (compared with CXCR3-negative naive cells). Unlike memory cells, which differed, naive CXCR3-negative and CXCR3-positive cells had similar TRBV-TRBJ usage. Surface CD5 looked about the same in the naive subsets, so the authors worked out TCR strength from TRB CDR3 properties.

Remarks on this clonotype: Its matching antigen is unknown.

The CDR3 runs to 14 residues. Naive CD8+ T cells had a CD45RO-CCR7+CD27+CD95- phenotype. It was by 5' RACE with UMI labels that the TRB cDNA libraries were prepared. TCRdb re-called the 5' RACE reads; one entry per CDR3 protein, DNA not given. This listing includes approximately 98,000 distinct CDR3 sequences. The rearrangement uses TRBV12-3 or TRBV12-4 and TRBJ1-1; TCRdb outputs TRBD1, but without DNA this stays unchecked. This clonotype originated in a human donor in good health. Some clones in this sample may be carry-over from other donors' samples. Input material: naive CXCR3+ CD8+ T cells from blood. Subset meaning: CD45RO-CCR7+CD27+CD95- naive CD8+ T cells expressing CXCR3 (TNR3+). CDR3 sequence: CASSFRTGVAEAFF.